This TCR beta chain is drawn from a study of blood T cells in healthy people across ages. The CDR3 sequence is 18 residues long. V was clipped by 4 bases and J by 2 bases; unmatched bases: 15. Germline CDR1 and CDR2: SEHNR and FQNEAQ (reference sequence). A J-beta primer mix and a sample-barcoded 5' primer were used in a second PCR of about 7 to 12 cycles. One entry per CDR3 protein results from TCRdb running MiXCR on the 5' RACE reads. The data hold approximately 1.5 million distinct CDR3 sequences, with about 42% observed a single time. The chain links TRBV7-9 to TRBJ2-7, with 9 positions matching TRBD2. This receptor was taken from a woman between 18 and 29 years old in good health. The sample taken for sequencing was blood. The DNA for the CDR3 is TGTGCCAGCAGCTCCTACCCTCCTAGCGGGACGAGTGCCTACGAGCAGTACTTC. Translated, it gives CASSSYPPSGTSAYEQYF.